This TCR beta chain was captured by sequencing in a study of shared clonotypes between healthy human individuals. Background on the study: Each donor contributed plates that comprised three CD4 naive, three CD4 memory, two CD8 naive and one CD8 memory. Study-wide results and limits: Shared clonotypes: roughly 4.5% naive CD4, about 4% naive CD8, around 2.4% memory CD4, 0.4% memory CD8.

For this clone: Its specificity is not known.

The CDR3 contains 15 residues. Trimming took 4 bases from V and 5 from J; bases not matched to a gene: 6. CDR1 is LNHDA and CDR2 is SQIVND in the germline V gene (reference sequence). This table comes from immunoSEQ multiplex PCR, and its TCRdb copy is limited to in-frame clones, with some not included. The sample shows 2 million to 2.5 million clones, approximately 95% of them seen only once. The authors divided CD4+ cells into CD45RA+ naive and CD45RA-negative memory subsets. This sequence joins TRBV19 and TRBJ2-2, with 8 bases fitting TRBD1. The receptor was isolated from a man aged 18 to 35 in good health. Some clones in this sample may be carry-over from other donors' samples. Sequenced material: naive CD4+ T cells from PBMCs. Stated subset: CD45RA+ positively selected. In DNA form, the CDR3 reads TGTGCCAGTAGTACCCAGGGGGCAGATACCGGGGAGCTGTTTTTT. Residues: CASSTQGADTGELFF.